These 27 T cell receptor beta chains originate from one sample sequenced in a study of tumor and adjacent non-tumor tissue in lung cancer. The template was RNA from unsorted bulk tissue. This non-tumor lung sample came from over 3 cm beyond the tumor edge. Three rounds of nested PCR, following a modified ARM-PCR protocol, produced the TCRbeta library. MiXCR, run by TCRdb on the multiplex PCR reads, gives a single entry per CDR3 protein. Altogether around 80,000 distinct CDR3 sequences are present, 76% being singletons, with the ten largest covering 30% to 50%. The sample consisted of distant non-tumor lung tissue. The receptors were gathered from a man between 65 and 85 years old with non-small cell lung cancer.

On this clonotype itself: This clone may be a read error of a much larger clone one base away. This sequence joins TRBV28 and TRBJ2-1, with D perhaps TRBD1 (6 bases). The CDR3 runs 16 residues. Germline V CDR1 and CDR2: MDHEN, SYDVKM. With 2 bases removed from V and 9 bases from J, the gap between germline ends came to 20 bases. In DNA, the CDR3 is TGTGCCAGCAGTTTACCACGGGGACACCCCAATATTGAGCAGTTCTTC. This translates into CASSLPRGHPNIEQFF. Looking up the rest from reference TRBV28 and TRBJ2-1 gives the full variable domain: DVKVTQSSRYLVKRTGEKVFLECVQDMDHENMFWYRQDPGLGLRLIYFSYDVKMKEKGDIPEGYSVSREKKERFSLILESASTNQTSMYLCASSLPRGHPNIEQFFGPGTRLTVL.

This clonotype has just one count. The junction departs from germline at one end; a sequencing error may be responsible. The rearrangement joins TRBV6-1 to TRBJ2-1; D is unresolved. The CDR3 totals 10 residues. Germline CDR1 and CDR2: MNHNS and SASEGT. In nucleotides, the CDR3 is TGTGCCAGCACTTACAGTGAGCAGTTCTTC. Amino acids: CASTYSEQFF.

About this clonotype itself: The final CDR3 position lacks the conserved phenylalanine or tryptophan, pointing to a likely read error. V gene TRBV6-2 or TRBV6-3 combines with J gene TRBJ2-7, with 9 bases lining up with TRBD1. Per the germline V gene, CDR1 is MNHEY and CDR2 is SVGEGT. The CDR3 totals 16 residues. The DNA for the CDR3 is TGTGCCAGCAGTCCCGCGCTGAACAGGGGGCCCTACGGGCAGTACCTC. It encodes CASSPALNRGPYGQYL.

The chain uses TRBV6-6 and TRBJ1-1; D is ambiguous. CDR3 length equals 12 residues. V was clipped by 6 bases and J by 6 bases, with 11 bases between them. CDR1 and CDR2 from the germline V gene are MNHNY and SVGAGI (reference sequence). Here the CDR3 reads CASRDRSSEAFF. CDR3 sequence (DNA): TGTGCCAGCAGGGACCGTAGTTCTGAAGCTTTCTTT.

A note on this clonotype: This may be a read error, as it is one base from a much larger clone. The chain is built from TRBV20-1 and TRBJ2-5; D gene ambiguous. The length of the CDR3 is 11 residues. Germline loops: CDR1 DFQATT, CDR2 SNEGSKA (reference sequence). Trimming left V 2 bases short and J 5 bases short, with 6 bases between. The CDR3 is CSARIMETQYF. DNA of the CDR3: TGCAGTGCTAGAATTATGGAGACCCAGTACTTC.

Remarks on this clonotype: This may come from a read error, since a much larger clone is one base off. The rearrangement links TRBV6-5 to TRBJ1-3, with D possibly TRBD1 on 6 matching bases. CDR1 is MNHEY and CDR2 is SVGAGI in the germline V gene. The CDR3 has 15 amino acids. CDR3 protein: CASQRTAFSGNSIYF. The CDR3, as DNA: TGTGCCAGCCAACGGACAGCCTTCTCTGGAAACAGCATATATTTT.

The chain uses TRBV12-3 or TRBV12-4 and TRBJ1-4; D call uncertain. V was pared by 9 bases and J by 8 bases, with 10 bases between. This CDR3 comprises 11 residues. Here the CDR3 reads CASNTREKLFF. The CDR3 nucleotides are TGTGCCAGTAATACACGGGAAAAACTGTTTTTT.

The chain recombines TRBV11-3 with TRBJ1-1; 7 bases match TRBD1. Germline loops: CDR1 SGHNT, CDR2 YENEEA. This CDR3 has 16 residues. V shed 3 bases, J shed 14 bases, and the junction held 21 bases outside the gene matches. The CDR3 region has the DNA TGTGCCAGCAGCTTCCGGGACAGAACCGTGAACACTGAACCATTCTTT. It encodes CASSFRDRTVNTEPFF.

The chain uses TRBV6-6 and TRBJ2-3; TRBD1 matches at 8 bases. Germline trimming cut 2 bases from V and 11 bases from J; bases unmatched to any gene: 12. This CDR3 has 15 amino acids. Germline V gene sequence: CDR1 MNHNY, CDR2 SVGAGI (reference sequence). CDR3 nucleotides: TGTGCCAGCAGTTACAGTATCGACAGGGGAGAAAGGCAGTATTTT. Translation: CASSYSIDRGERQYF.

This chain links TRBV6-5 with TRBJ2-5; 7 bases line up with TRBD1. The length of the CDR3 is 15 residues. J gave up 5 bases and V 9 bases, and 15 bases lay outside the gene matches. Germline V gene lookup returns CDR1 MNHEY and CDR2 SVGAGI. The CDR3 sequence is CARNPNPGGKETQYF. In DNA, the CDR3 is TGTGCCAGAAACCCCAACCCAGGGGGTAAGGAGACCCAGTACTTC.

With respect to this clonotype: The CDR3 does not end in the conserved phenylalanine or tryptophan, so this is likely a read error. The chain uses TRBV10-3 and TRBJ2-3; TRBD2 matches at 8 bases. Per the germline V gene, CDR1 is ENHRY and CDR2 is SYGVKD. This CDR3 is built from 16 residues. Trimming cost V 6 bases and J 3 bases; bases outside gene matches: 11. DNA for the CDR3: TGTGCCATCAGCGATGGAATAGCGGGAATAACAGATACGCAGTATCTT. Its translation is CAISDGIAGITDTQYL.

V is TRBV11-2 and J is TRBJ2-3; TRBD2 is a possible D gene (5 bases). Germline CDR1 reads SGHAT; CDR2 reads FQNNGV. The CDR3 length is 17 residues. Deletions cut 0 bases from V and 6 bases from J, with 19 bases between. The CDR3 bases are TGTGCCAGCAGCTTAGACCTCAGCGGCGGGCTTTTGGATACGCAGTATTTT. It is translated as CASSLDLSGGLLDTQYF.

The J gene is TRBJ2-2, the V gene TRBV27, with a weak D call TRBD2 (7 bases). This CDR3 has 16 amino acids. Germline CDR1 MNHEY, CDR2 SMNVEV (reference sequence). The V gene lost 8 bases and the J gene lost 9 bases, with 25 bases spanning the gap. The CDR3 reads CASQPGPATGGRELFF. CDR3 nucleotide sequence: TGTGCCAGCCAACCGGGACCAGCGACGGGGGGCAGGGAGCTGTTTTTT.

Turning to this clonotype: The junction does not match germline at one end; this may be a read error. The chain is built from TRBV11-3 and TRBJ1-5; D gene unclear. Germline assignment: CDR1 SGHNT and CDR2 YENEEA. The CDR3 is made up of 13 amino acids. CDR3 region: CVSSLDAVQPQHF. Written as DNA, the CDR3 is TGTGTCAGCAGCTTAGATGCGGTTCAGCCCCAGCATTTT.

Worth noting for this clonotype: Compared with germline, one end of the junction differs, possibly owing to a read error. Here the CDR3 DNA reads TGTGCCAGAAGTTTCCACAGGTTAGATAAGAAACAGCATTTT. Amino acids: CARSFHRLDKKQHF. The V gene is TRBV6-2 or TRBV6-3, the J gene TRBJ1-5, with TRBD1 as a possible D gene (5 bases). The CDR3 length is 14 residues. The germline CDR1 and CDR2 sequences are MNHEY and SVGEGT.

Regarding this clonotype: A read error may be the cause here, since a much bigger clone is one base away. For the CDR3, the DNA is TGTGCCAGCAGTTTTAGTGGCAATTCACGCCTCCACTTT. It translates to CASSFSGNSRLHF. The J gene is TRBJ1-6, the V gene TRBV12-3 or TRBV12-4; D not resolved. The CDR3 contains 13 residues.

To note about this clonotype: One end of the junction does not line up with germline, which may come from a read error. The chain recombines TRBV6-1 with TRBJ1-1, with a tentative D call TRBD1 (5 bases). Germline CDR1 MNHNS, CDR2 SASEGT. The CDR3 is 15 amino acids. CDR3 region: CVSSERSRVNTEAFF. The CDR3 coding sequence is TGTGTCAGCAGTGAGAGGAGCAGGGTTAACACTGAAGCCTTCTTT.

The chain is built from TRBV5-6 and TRBJ2-3; D gene unclear. The CDR3 is 15 amino acids. Germline CDR1 is SGHDT and CDR2 is YYEEEE. The CDR3 nucleotides read TGTTCCAACAGCTTGGGCCCGCGAAGTACCGATACGCAGTATTTT. Translating gives CSNSLGPRSTDTQYF. Full variable domain (remainder filled in from reference TRBV5-6 and TRBJ2-3): DAGVTQSPTHLIKTRGQQVTLRCSPKSGHDTVSWYQQALGQGPQFIFQYYEEEERQRGNFPDRFSGHQFPNYSSELNVNALLLGDSALYLCSNSLGPRSTDTQYFGPGTRLTVL.

This clonotype was seen only once. This sequence may be a read error, since a much larger clone differs from it by one base. The chain joins TRBV12-5 to TRBJ1-2, with a tentative D call TRBD1 (5 bases). The V end lost 0 bases, the J end lost 5 bases, and 7 bases lay between the germline ends. This CDR3 has 13 residues. CDR1 and CDR2 (germline): LGHNT, FRNRAP. CDR3 loop: CASGLVRGYGYTF. The CDR3 coding sequence is TGTGCTAGTGGTTTGGTACGGGGGTATGGCTACACCTTC.

At least ten counts were recorded for this clonotype. The chain is built from TRBV29-1 and TRBJ2-1, with D possibly TRBD2 on 5 matching bases. In germline, CDR1 is SQVTM, CDR2 ANQGSEA. CDR3 length: 18 amino acids. With 3 bases removed from V and 0 bases from J, the gap between germline ends came to 21 bases. The CDR3 coding sequence is TGCAGCGTTGATAACGGGGTTCGTAAGGTTGTCTCCTACAATGAGCAGTTCTTC. Translating gives CSVDNGVRKVVSYNEQFF.

Details on this clonotype: A read error may produce the germline difference seen at one junction end. The chain recombines TRBV20-1 with TRBJ2-1; the D is unclear. Germline V gene lookup returns CDR1 DFQATT and CDR2 SNEGSKA (reference sequence). CDR3 length: 11 residues. CDR3 DNA: TGCAGGGCTAGACGGCACGATGAACAGTTCTTC. Translating gives CRARRHDEQFF.

This clonotype was detected once. It is likely a read error, because the conserved phenylalanine at the end of the CDR3 is missing. The CDR3 is CASSKERDTNQPQHL. The CDR3 region has the DNA TGTGCCAGCAGTAAAGAGCGGGACACAAATCAGCCCCAGCATTTG. The chain has TRBV2 and TRBJ1-5, with a tentative D call TRBD1 (6 bases). Trimming shortened V by 5 bases and J by 4 bases, and 15 bases separated the two germline ends. CDR3 length equals 15 residues. CDR1 SNHLY and CDR2 FYNNEI come from the germline V gene.

This clonotype was counted only a few times. A much larger clone lies a single base off, so this may be a read error. The V and J genes are TRBV6-2 or TRBV6-3 and TRBJ1-1; no clear D gene. Germline loops: CDR1 MNHEY, CDR2 SVGEGT. Trimming cost V 5 bases and J 1 base, with 5 bases left between them. This CDR3 has 12 residues. Written as DNA, the CDR3 is TGTGCCAGCAGTCACCGGAACACTGAAGCTTTCTTT. This codes for CASSHRNTEAFF.

As for this clonotype: The CDR3 does not end in the conserved phenylalanine or tryptophan, so this is likely a read error. The V gene is TRBV12-3 or TRBV12-4, the J gene TRBJ1-1, with unresolved D. CDR3 length: 13 amino acids. For the CDR3, the DNA is TGTACCAGCAGTTTACGGGTGCTGACTGAAGCTTTCTCT. Translating it yields CTSSLRVLTEAFS.

This clonotype was observed a few times. Here the CDR3 omits its conserved ending phenylalanine or tryptophan, so a read error is the likely source. The rearrangement joins TRBV14 to TRBJ1-5; D is possibly TRBD1 (5 bases). CDR1 is SGHDN and CDR2 is FVKESK in the germline V gene. V was trimmed by 4 bases and J by 7 bases, leaving 20 bases between them. The CDR3 is 16 residues long. This CDR3 reads CASSPGGSGERQPQHS. DNA for the CDR3: TGTGCCAGCAGCCCCGGGGGTAGCGGGGAAAGGCAGCCCCAGCATTCT.

Only one count was recorded for this clonotype. A read error may be the cause here, since a much bigger clone is one base away. This chain connects TRBV21-1 to TRBJ1-1; the table's D call, TRBD1, was not checked against the DNA. TRBV21-1 is noted as a pseudogene. The CDR3 loop spans 15 amino acids. Here the CDR3 reads CASRKLSDRATEAFF. CDR3 sequence (DNA): TGTGCCAGCAGGAAGTTGAGCGACAGGGCCACTGAAGCTTTCTTT.

Points on this clonotype: Germline is not matched at one junction end, which may reflect a read error. The chain has TRBV29-1 and TRBJ2-5; possibly TRBD1 for D (6 bases). CDR1 and CDR2 (germline): SQVTM, ANQGSEA. This CDR3 has 16 amino acids. The DNA of the CDR3 is TGCAGCACCAAGCCCTACTTCCAGACAGGTCAAGAGGCCCAGTACTTC. This translates into CSTKPYFQTGQEAQYF.